Only a few counts were recorded for the clone carrying this T cell receptor (beta chain). What it binds is unknown. This sample is part of a study of OX40 agonist ivuxolimab in advanced cancers. Overall study results and limits: CD4+ and CD8+ T cells in blood underwent clonal expansion by week 6 at 0.1 to 3.0 mg/kg.

Researchers took blood at baseline, on cycle 4 day 1, and on cycle 7 day 1. The method was immunoSEQ multiplex PCR; TCRdb's version includes in-frame clones alone and lacks a portion of them. The table shows about 51,000 clones, with around 73% occurring only once. Germline CDR1 and CDR2: MDHEN and SYDVKM. The CDR3 consists of 12 residues. V gave up 2 bases and J gave up 6 bases, with 5 bases separating them. This sequence originates from an adult with an advanced solid tumor such as melanoma, head and neck, liver or kidney cancer. The sequencing used CD4+ or CD8+ T cells sorted from blood, collected in a trial of the OX40 agonist ivuxolimab. This chain joins TRBV28 and TRBJ1-5; D call uncertain. This CDR3 is CASSLAGQPQHF. The CDR3, as DNA: TGTGCCAGCAGTTTAGCTGGTCAGCCCCAGCATTTT.